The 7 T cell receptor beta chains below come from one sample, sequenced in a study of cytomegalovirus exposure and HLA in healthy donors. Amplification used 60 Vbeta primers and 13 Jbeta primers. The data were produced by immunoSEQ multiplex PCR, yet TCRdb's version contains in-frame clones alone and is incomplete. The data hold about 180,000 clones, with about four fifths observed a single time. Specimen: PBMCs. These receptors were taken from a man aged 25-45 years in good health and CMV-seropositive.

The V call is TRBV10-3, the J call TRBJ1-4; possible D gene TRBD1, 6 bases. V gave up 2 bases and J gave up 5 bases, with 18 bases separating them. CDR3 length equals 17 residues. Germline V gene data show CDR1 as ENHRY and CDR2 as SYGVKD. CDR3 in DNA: TGTGCCATCAGTGAGGCGGGGGCCACCGTATCCAATGAAAAACTGTTTTTT. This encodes CAISEAGATVSNEKLFF.

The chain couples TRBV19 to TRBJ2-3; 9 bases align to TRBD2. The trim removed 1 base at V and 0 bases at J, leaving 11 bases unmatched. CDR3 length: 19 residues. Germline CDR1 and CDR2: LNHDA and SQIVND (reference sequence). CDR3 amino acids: CASSIVGLAGRSSTDTQYF. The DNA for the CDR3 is TGTGCCAGTAGTATAGTGGGGCTAGCGGGAAGATCTAGCACAGATACGCAGTATTTT.

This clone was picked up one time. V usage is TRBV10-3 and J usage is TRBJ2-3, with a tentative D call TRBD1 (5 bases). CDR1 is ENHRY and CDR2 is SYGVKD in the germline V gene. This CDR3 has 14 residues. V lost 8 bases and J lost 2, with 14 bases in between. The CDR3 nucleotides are TGTGCCATCGCCCGACAGCTAAACACAGATACGCAGTATTTT. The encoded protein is CAIARQLNTDTQYF.

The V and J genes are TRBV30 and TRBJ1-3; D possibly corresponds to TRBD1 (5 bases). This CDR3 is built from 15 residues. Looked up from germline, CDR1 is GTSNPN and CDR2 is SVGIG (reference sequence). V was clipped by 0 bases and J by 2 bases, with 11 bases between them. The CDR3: CAWSVVRAAGNTIYF. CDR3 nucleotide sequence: TGTGCCTGGAGTGTAGTCAGGGCGGCTGGAAACACCATATATTTT.

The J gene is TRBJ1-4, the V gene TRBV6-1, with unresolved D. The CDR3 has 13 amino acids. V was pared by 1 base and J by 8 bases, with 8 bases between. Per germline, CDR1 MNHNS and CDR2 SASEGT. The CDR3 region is CASSEVRMEKLFF. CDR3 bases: TGTGCCAGCAGTGAAGTGCGAATGGAAAAACTGTTTTTT.

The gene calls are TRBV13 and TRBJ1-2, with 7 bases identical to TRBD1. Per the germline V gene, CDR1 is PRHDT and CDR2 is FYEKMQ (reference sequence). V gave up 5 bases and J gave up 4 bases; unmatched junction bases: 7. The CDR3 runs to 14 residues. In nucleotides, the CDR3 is TGTGCCAGCAGCCCCCGTTGGGACAGCTATGGCTACACCTTC. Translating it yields CASSPRWDSYGYTF.

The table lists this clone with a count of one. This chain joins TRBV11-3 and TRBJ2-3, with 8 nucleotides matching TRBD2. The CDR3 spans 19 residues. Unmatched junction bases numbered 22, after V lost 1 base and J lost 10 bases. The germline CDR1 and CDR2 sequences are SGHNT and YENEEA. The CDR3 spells CASSLVGWSAGGPRGAQYF. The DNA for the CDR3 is TGTGCCAGCAGCTTAGTTGGATGGTCGGCGGGGGGCCCCCGGGGGGCGCAGTATTTT.